Below, 22 T cell receptor beta chains from the same sample are listed, as sequenced in a study of T-cell memory formation after mild COVID-19. TCRdb itself ran the 5' RACE reads through MiXCR, one entry per CDR3 protein. The sample has roughly 450,000 distinct CDR3 sequences; around a sixth are singletons. The sequencing sample was made of PBMCs or a T cell subset sorted from them (not recorded which). All receptors derive from an adult woman who had mild COVID-19 (a few samples of this study predate the infection). Cell type and time point are not known.

This chain joins TRBV24-1 and TRBJ2-7; 8 nucleotides align to TRBD1. Looked up from germline, CDR1 is KGHDR and CDR2 is SFDVKD. The V segment lost 4 bases and the J segment 2 bases; nucleotides outside the gene matches: 9. There are 16 residues in the CDR3. The CDR3 loop is CATSDSGGGVPYEQYF. The CDR3 DNA follows: TGTGCCACCAGTGACTCAGGGGGCGGCGTTCCCTACGAGCAGTACTTC.

This clonotype was detected a few times. This chain connects TRBV20-1 to TRBJ1-1, with D possibly TRBD1 on 6 matching bases. Germline CDR1 reads DFQATT; CDR2 reads SNEGSKA (reference sequence). The CDR3 has 15 amino acids. Trimming cost V 5 bases and J 3 bases, with 19 bases left between them. CDR3 region: CSAPPLGGGDTEAFF. The CDR3 nucleotides read TGCAGTGCTCCGCCACTGGGAGGGGGAGACACTGAAGCTTTCTTT.

This clonotype was picked up a small number of times. The CDR3 DNA sequence: TGTGCCAGCAGCCCGGGGAGGCTAGGTGGGAATGAGCAGTTCTTC. Residues: CASSPGRLGGNEQFF. The rearrangement uses TRBV7-3 and TRBJ2-1, with D possibly TRBD2 on 6 matching bases. Trimming left V 5 bases short and J 7 bases short, with 18 bases between. The germline V gene encodes CDR1 SGHTA and CDR2 FQGTGA. This CDR3 comprises 15 residues.

There are a few counts of this clonotype. V usage is TRBV7-9 and J usage is TRBJ1-1; 8 bases line up with TRBD1. CDR1 is SEHNR, CDR2 FQNEAQ, per germline (reference sequence). This CDR3 is 14 amino acids long. V gave up 6 bases and J gave up 5 bases; unmatched junction bases: 8. The CDR3 DNA is TGTGCCAGCAGGGTTGAAACAGGGGGAACTGAAGCTTTCTTT. Its protein product is CASRVETGGTEAFF.

The CDR3 spells CASSFLAPGNEQFF. The CDR3 DNA reads TGTGCCAGCAGCTTCCTAGCTCCGGGGAATGAGCAGTTCTTC. The gene calls are TRBV7-3 and TRBJ2-1; a possible D gene is TRBD2 (5 bases). V lost 3 bases, J lost 7 bases, and 13 bases lay in between. Germline V gene lookup returns CDR1 SGHTA and CDR2 FQGTGA. This CDR3 is built from 14 residues.

The genes are TRBV7-2 and TRBJ1-5; 7 bases line up with TRBD1. The junction had 15 bases not matched to a gene; V was cut back by 5 bases and J by 2 bases. This CDR3 is 18 amino acids long. CDR1 is SGHTA, CDR2 FQGNSA, per germline. The CDR3 is CASSVVGTVGWRNQPQHF. The CDR3 nucleotides are TGTGCCAGCAGCGTAGTTGGGACAGTGGGTTGGCGCAATCAGCCCCAGCATTTT.

The J gene is TRBJ2-5, the V gene TRBV6-5; 9 nucleotides agree with TRBD2. The V gene's germline CDR1 is MNHEY and CDR2 SVGAGI. The CDR3 length is 12 residues. The V gene end was trimmed by 6 bases and the J gene end by 7 bases; junction bases not matched to a gene: 3. CDR3 in amino acids: CASSRGGGTQYF. DNA for the CDR3: TGTGCCAGCAGCCGCGGGGGGGGGACCCAGTACTTC.

A few counts support this clonotype. This sequence joins TRBV7-3 and TRBJ1-1; 8 bases align to TRBD1. The V gene's germline CDR1 is SGHTA and CDR2 FQGTGA. V shed 5 bases, J shed 3 bases, and the junction held 5 bases outside the gene matches. The CDR3 length is 14 residues. CDR3 amino acids: CASSPTGVDTEAFF. The CDR3, as DNA: TGTGCCAGCAGCCCGACAGGGGTGGACACTGAAGCTTTCTTT. Full variable domain (remainder filled in from reference TRBV7-3 and TRBJ1-1): GAGVSQTPSNKVTEKGKYVELRCDPISGHTALYWYRQSLGQGPEFLIYFQGTGAADDSGLPNDRFFAVRPEGSVSTLKIQRTERGDSAVYLCASSPTGVDTEAFFGQGTRLTVV.

This clonotype was counted between two and nine times. The chain links TRBV6-6 to TRBJ2-1; the match to TRBD2 covers 8 bases. Germline assignment: CDR1 MNHNY and CDR2 SVGAGI (reference sequence). The V gene end was trimmed by 0 bases and the J gene end by 5 bases; junction bases not matched to a gene: 9. This CDR3 spans 17 amino acids. DNA of the CDR3: TGTGCCAGCAGTTACTCCGGCCTAGCGGGTTTCAACAATGAGCAGTTCTTC. Amino acid sequence: CASSYSGLAGFNNEQFF.

This clonotype has only a few counts. The rearrangement uses TRBV5-4 and TRBJ1-1; D is unresolved. The germline CDR1 and CDR2 sequences are SGHNT and YYREEE (reference sequence). Trimming removed 3 bases from V and 0 bases from J, with 9 bases in between. This CDR3 comprises 14 residues. The CDR3 bases are TGTGCCAGCAGCTCCCTCAGTCTGAACACTGAAGCTTTCTTT. Its protein is CASSSLSLNTEAFF.

This clonotype came up many times. The chain employs TRBV18 and TRBJ2-1, with TRBD1 matching over 9 bases. The CDR3 spans 19 residues. Germline CDR1 is KGHSH and CDR2 is LQKENI. The junction had 16 bases not matched to a gene; V was cut back by 2 bases and J by 5 bases. The CDR3 reads CASSPERVPRGQGHNEQFF. The CDR3 DNA follows: TGTGCCAGCTCACCAGAACGCGTCCCCAGGGGACAGGGCCACAATGAGCAGTTCTTC. Drawing the rest from reference TRBV18 and TRBJ2-1, the complete variable domain is NAGVMQNPRHLVRRRGQEARLRCSPMKGHSHVYWYRQLPEEGLKFMVYLQKENIIDESGMPKERFSAEFPKEGPSILRIQQVVRGDSAAYFCASSPERVPRGQGHNEQFFGPGTRLTVL.

The chain's CDR3 is CAWSPGAGDTQYF. The CDR3 DNA reads TGTGCCTGGAGTCCAGGGGCGGGAGATACGCAGTATTTT. The rearrangement links TRBV30 to TRBJ2-3; TRBD1 might be the D (6 bases). CDR1 and CDR2 from the germline V gene are GTSNPN and SVGIG (reference sequence). V dropped 2 bases and J dropped 5 bases, with 11 bases sitting between them. The CDR3 is 13 amino acids.

The chain uses TRBV6-5 and TRBJ2-7, with D possibly called TRBD1 or TRBD2 (5 bases each). This CDR3 comprises 14 residues. In germline, CDR1 is MNHEY, CDR2 SVGAGI. V gave up 0 bases and J gave up 6 bases, with 12 bases separating them. DNA for the CDR3: TGTGCCAGCAGTTACTCGAAAGGGGCGGGCGAGCAGTACTTC. It codes for CASSYSKGAGEQYF.

This clonotype has a handful of counts. The genes are TRBV10-3 and TRBJ1-1, with 9 bases aligning to TRBD1. The CDR3 is 16 amino acids. Germline CDR1 and CDR2: ENHRY and SYGVKD. Germline trimming cut 5 bases from V and 0 bases from J; bases unmatched to any gene: 7. The CDR3 nucleotides are TGTGCCATCAGTAGTCGGGACAGGGAGCTGAACACTGAAGCTTTCTTT. This codes for CAISSRDRELNTEAFF.

This clonotype was found a few times. This chain joins TRBV5-1 and TRBJ2-5; D is uncertain. Germline V gene data show CDR1 as SGHRS and CDR2 as YFSETQ. This CDR3 spans 13 amino acids. Trimming took 5 bases from V and 5 from J, leaving 13 bases between them. CDR3 sequence (DNA): TGCGCCAGCAGTAGGTCTTCCGGGGAGACCCAGTACTTC. Translated: CASSRSSGETQYF.

This clonotype has only a few counts. This chain uses TRBV29-1 with TRBJ2-5; 9 bases agree with TRBD1. With 0 bases clipped from V and 2 bases from J, the junction kept 7 bases outside the gene matches. The CDR3 is 16 residues long. The germline V gene has CDR1 SQVTM and CDR2 ANQGSEA. In DNA form, the CDR3 reads TGCAGCGTTGAAGATCCCATACAGGGGGCTCAAGAGACCCAGTACTTC. This codes for CSVEDPIQGAQETQYF.

The chain recombines TRBV10-3 with TRBJ2-5, with 8 bases matching TRBD2. The germline V gene has CDR1 ENHRY and CDR2 SYGVKD. This CDR3 comprises 16 residues. Germline trimming cut 0 bases from V and 1 base from J; bases unmatched to any gene: 4. The CDR3 DNA is TGTGCCATCAGTGAGTCCAGCGGGGGCCTCCAAGAGACCCAGTACTTC. Protein sequence: CAISESSGGLQETQYF.

The V call is TRBV20-1, the J call TRBJ2-7, with 9 bases identical to TRBD1. The CDR3 spans 14 residues. V gave up 5 bases and J gave up 0 bases; unmatched junction bases: 5. Per germline, CDR1 DFQATT and CDR2 SNEGSKA (reference sequence). This CDR3 reads CSAARQGVSYEQYF. CDR3 DNA sequence: TGCAGTGCTGCAAGACAGGGGGTCTCCTACGAGCAGTACTTC.

This clonotype is a singleton in its sample. This chain's CDR3 is CASSPRLAVYNEQFF. CDR3 DNA: TGTGCCAGCAGCCCGAGACTAGCCGTCTACAATGAGCAGTTCTTC. This chain uses TRBV12-1 with TRBJ2-1; TRBD2, the D gene given by the table, was not confirmed from the DNA. TRBV12-1 is flagged as a pseudogene. The CDR3 is 15 amino acids.

The genes are TRBV20-1 and TRBJ2-3, with D perhaps TRBD2 (5 bases). The CDR3 contains 15 residues. V was shortened by 3 bases and J by 1 base, with 14 bases between the two germline ends. Germline CDR1 and CDR2: DFQATT and SNEGSKA (reference sequence). The CDR3 here is CSARDWRVGTDTQYF. CDR3 nucleotide sequence: TGCAGTGCTAGGGACTGGAGAGTAGGCACAGATACGCAGTATTTT.

This clonotype occurred a few times. The rearrangement joins TRBV5-1 to TRBJ2-3; tentative D call: TRBD2 (6 bases). This CDR3 is 16 amino acids long. With 4 bases removed from V and 3 bases from J, the gap between germline ends came to 18 bases. CDR1 is SGHRS, CDR2 YFSETQ, per germline. This CDR3 is CASSPVRGEETDTQYF. CDR3 in DNA: TGCGCCAGCAGCCCGGTCCGCGGGGAGGAGACAGATACGCAGTATTTT.

The V gene is TRBV2, the J gene TRBJ1-4; D unresolved. This CDR3 spans 11 amino acids. V was pared by 6 bases and J by 6 bases, with 5 bases between. The germline V gene has CDR1 SNHLY and CDR2 FYNNEI. CDR3 sequence (DNA): TGTGCCAGCAGAACCCATGAAAAACTGTTTTTT. Residues: CASRTHEKLFF.